These 14 T cell receptor beta chains originate from one sample sequenced in a study of identical twins. One entry per CDR3 protein, called by TCRdb with MiXCR from the 5' RACE reads. This table has about 520,000 distinct CDR3 sequences, roughly 21% appearing once. These data were also reused for a study on T cells expressing NK-cell markers.

The sequencing input was CD4+ T cells sorted from blood. All receptors come from a young woman in good health.

V is TRBV11-3 and J is TRBJ2-7, with 7 bases lining up with TRBD1. The germline V gene has CDR1 SGHNT and CDR2 YENEEA. The CDR3 length is 17 residues. The V segment lost 0 bases and the J segment 4 bases; nucleotides outside the gene matches: 12. CDR3 coding DNA: TGTGCCAGCAGCTTAGAAAATTGGGACAGTTGGCAATACGAGCAGTACTTC. Translation: CASSLENWDSWQYEQYF.

This clonotype was counted a few times. This chain links TRBV29-1 with TRBJ2-5; D could derive from TRBD1 or TRBD2 (5 bases each). Germline V CDR1 and CDR2: SQVTM, ANQGSEA. The CDR3 has 12 amino acids. V was pared by 8 bases and J by 4 bases, with 14 bases between. CDR3 sequence reads: CSFHPGRETQYF. Written as DNA, the CDR3 is TGCAGCTTCCATCCGGGGCGAGAGACCCAGTACTTC.

This clonotype was detected only a few times. J is TRBJ2-1 and V is TRBV3-1, with D unclear. V shed 1 base and J shed 8 bases, with 3 bases lying between them. This CDR3 comprises 11 residues. Germline CDR1 is LGHDT and CDR2 is YNNKEL (reference sequence). CDR3 sequence: CASSQVYEQFF. Written as DNA, the CDR3 is TGTGCCAGCAGCCAAGTTTATGAGCAGTTCTTC.

This clonotype came up a few times. The chain recombines TRBV4-3 with TRBJ1-3, with D tentatively TRBD1 (6 bases). The length of the CDR3 is 15 residues. Germline V gives CDR1 LGHNA, CDR2 YSLEER. V lost 1 base to trimming and J lost 4 bases, with 11 bases between them. The CDR3 DNA reads as TGCGCCAGCAGCCAAGTTGGGGGGCCCGGAAACACCATATATTTT. It is translated as CASSQVGGPGNTIYF.

The rearrangement uses TRBV9 and TRBJ2-7; 9 bases align to TRBD2. V lost 0 bases to trimming and J lost 4 bases; unmatched junction nucleotides: 5. Germline V lookup: CDR1 SGDLS, CDR2 YYNGEE. The CDR3 has 15 amino acids. CDR3 bases: TGTGCCAGCAGCGTAGATTCTAGCGGGATATACGAGCAGTACTTC. As protein: CASSVDSSGIYEQYF.

This clonotype came up a few times. This rearrangement joins TRBV29-1 to TRBJ2-5; D is uncertain. The CDR3 is made up of 14 amino acids. Trimming cost V 8 bases and J 0 bases, with 16 bases left between them. The V gene's germline CDR1 is SQVTM and CDR2 ANQGSEA. CDR3 protein: CSLKVDLYQETQYF. CDR3 nucleotides: TGCAGCCTAAAGGTGGATTTGTACCAAGAGACCCAGTACTTC.

In this sample, this clonotype turned up a few times. The J gene is TRBJ2-7, the V gene TRBV12-3 or TRBV12-4, with D possibly TRBD2 on 5 matching bases. This CDR3 region has 13 residues. V lost 6 bases and J lost 6, with 15 bases in between. CDR3 protein: CASRGMRAGEQYF. CDR3 nucleotide sequence: TGTGCCAGCAGGGGGATGCGGGCTGGCGAGCAGTACTTC.

This clonotype was found many times. The gene calls are TRBV10-1 and TRBJ2-1, with 11 nucleotides matching TRBD2. With V trimmed by 4 bases and J by 10 bases, 3 bases remained unmatched. The germline gives CDR1 WNHNN, CDR2 SYGVQD (reference sequence). This CDR3 region has 13 residues. In DNA, the CDR3 is TGCGCCAGCAGTGCCCTAGCGGGAGGAGAGCAGTTCTTC. Residues: CASSALAGGEQFF.

Ten or more counts support this clonotype. This chain links TRBV5-1 with TRBJ2-3, with D perhaps TRBD2 (5 bases). CDR1 is SGHRS, CDR2 YFSETQ, per germline. V was cut by 2 bases and J by 6 bases, with 10 bases left in between. The CDR3 is 13 residues long. CDR3 loop: CASSFVGEDTQYF. CDR3 in DNA: TGCGCCAGCAGCTTCGTCGGGGAGGATACGCAGTATTTT.

The gene calls are TRBV5-1 and TRBJ2-7; D is perhaps TRBD2 (5 bases). V was shortened by 4 bases and J by 4 bases, with 15 bases between the two germline ends. The CDR3 spans 14 residues. Looked up from germline, CDR1 is SGHRS and CDR2 is YFSETQ. As DNA, the CDR3 is TGCGCCAGCAGCCGAGGGTTTTCCGGGTACGAGCAGTACTTC. Translating gives CASSRGFSGYEQYF. Complete variable domain (other parts from reference TRBV5-1 and TRBJ2-7): KAGVTQTPRYLIKTRGQQVTLSCSPISGHRSVSWYQQTPGQGLQFLFEYFSETQRNKGNFPGRFSGRQFSNSRSEMNVSTLELGDSALYLCASSRGFSGYEQYFGPGTRLTVT.

Only a few counts were recorded for this clonotype. The chain joins TRBV29-1 to TRBJ2-5; 8 bases fit TRBD2. Germline V gene data show CDR1 as SQVTM and CDR2 as ANQGSEA. The CDR3 spans 12 residues. With 7 bases clipped from V and 7 bases from J, the junction kept 8 bases outside the gene matches. For the CDR3, the DNA is TGCAGCGCGGACCCCCGGGGGGGGACCCAGTACTTC. Protein sequence: CSADPRGGTQYF.

This clonotype occurred a few times. The V and J genes are TRBV15 and TRBJ2-3, with D possibly being TRBD2 (5 bases). V gave up 8 bases and J gave up 0 bases, with 12 bases separating them. CDR1 is LNHNV, CDR2 YYDKDF, per germline (reference sequence). The CDR3 extends over 14 amino acids. CDR3 DNA: TGTGCCACCCGTTGGCGGGTAAGCACAGATACGCAGTATTTT. Its protein is CATRWRVSTDTQYF.

This clonotype was seen a handful of times. This chain uses TRBV5-1 with TRBJ2-1; 10 bases are shared with TRBD2. The V gene's germline CDR1 is SGHRS and CDR2 YFSETQ. The CDR3 has 14 amino acids. Trimming cost V 5 bases and J 5 bases; bases outside gene matches: 4. The CDR3 loop reads CASRVTSGNNEQFF. CDR3 DNA: TGCGCCAGCAGAGTCACTAGCGGGAACAATGAGCAGTTCTTC.

In its sample, this clonotype was seen a few times. The chain employs TRBV12-3 or TRBV12-4 and TRBJ2-5; a possible D gene is TRBD2 (5 bases). The V and J ends lost 6 bases and 2 bases respectively, with 13 bases between them. The CDR3 is 14 amino acids. The CDR3 reads CASRGIARQETQYF. CDR3 nucleotides: TGTGCCAGCAGAGGGATAGCGAGGCAAGAGACCCAGTACTTC.